This T cell receptor (beta chain) was recorded in a study of CD8 T cells in Susac syndrome. Study-wide context: When their blood was taken, patients with Susac syndrome were therapy-naive, taking corticosteroids, or taking intravenous immunoglobulin alone.

The V gene lost 6 bases and the J gene lost 1 base, with 6 bases spanning the gap. CDR3 size: 11 residues. Germline-derived CDR1 and CDR2 are DFQATT and SNEGSKA (reference sequence). Study-level findings and limits: No clonal expansion appeared among CD4+ T cells in Susac patients.

Negative magnetic isolation gave CD8+ and CD4+ cells; FACS enriched CD8+ TEMRA. With regard to this clonotype: Its antigen is not known.

Random hexamers were used to reverse transcribe an amount of about 0.5 to 1 ug RNA. TCRdb reprocessed the immunoSEQ multiplex PCR reads via MiXCR and lists one record per CDR3 protein. The sample records under 200,000 distinct CDR3 sequences, roughly 90% being singletons. The receptor was derived from a human donor with Susac syndrome. The rearrangement uses TRBV20-1 and TRBJ1-1, with D perhaps TRBD1 (5 bases). Input material: CD4+ T cells from PBMCs. In DNA form, the CDR3 reads TGCAGTGCCGACAGGAACACTGAAGCTTTCTTT. This sequence encodes CSADRNTEAFF.